These T cell receptor beta chains were read from a single sample in a study of type 1 regulatory T cells. Each CDR3 protein gets one entry after TCRdb re-called the reads with MiXCR. Here the sample spans over 90,000 distinct CDR3 sequences, roughly 28% being singletons. Sequencing used CD4+ T cells, either the whole sample or a sorted fraction (not recorded which). These TCRs come from a human donor in good health. Both conserved end residues are part of each CDR3. A D gene is named only where the DNA matches it firmly. Size values are once, few and many counts, or a class for expanded clones, and some rows have none.

V	J	D	size	CDR3	DNA
TRBV4-1	TRBJ2-1	.	.	CASSQEGAARGQFF	TGCGCCAGCAGCCAAGAAGGGGCGGCTCGTGGGCAGTTCTTC
TRBV14	TRBJ2-3	.	.	CASSQESGRADTQYF	TGTGCCAGCAGCCAAGAATCCGGTCGGGCAGATACGCAGTATTTT
TRBV29-1	TRBJ2-3	.	.	CSPDLGECTDTQYF	TGCAGCCCAGATCTTGGAGAATGCACAGATACGCAGTATTTT
TRBV18	TRBJ2-1	TRBD2	.	CASSPGLADYNEQFF	TGTGCCAGCTCACCAGGGCTAGCGGACTACAATGAGCAGTTCTTC
TRBV7-2	TRBJ2-1	.	few	CASSLARDYNEQFF	TGTGCCAGCAGCTTAGCTAGGGACTACAATGAGCAGTTCTTC
TRBV5-1	TRBJ1-2	.	.	CASSSDPGTNGYTF	TGCGCCAGCAGCTCGGATCCAGGGACCAATGGCTACACCTTC
TRBV28	TRBJ1-5	.	.	CASSSFRGQLPQHF	TGTGCCAGCAGCTCCTTCCGGGGCCAATTACCCCAGCATTTT
TRBV3-1	TRBJ2-3	TRBD2	.	CASSQAALAGSTDTQYF	TGTGCCAGCAGCCAAGCCGCGCTAGCGGGAAGTACAGATACGCAGTATTTT
TRBV3-1	TRBJ2-7	TRBD2	.	CASSHPSGSYEQYF	TGTGCCAGCAGCCACCCTAGCGGATCCTACGAGCAGTACTTC
TRBV11-2	TRBJ2-5	.	.	CASSQHRNISVGEWKETQYF	TGTGCCAGCAGCCAACACAGAAATATTAGCGTCGGGGAGTGGAAAGAGACCCAGTACTTC
TRBV10-1	TRBJ2-2	TRBD1	.	CASRPRTGASTGELFF	TGCGCCAGCCGGCCCCGGACAGGGGCTAGCACCGGGGAGCTGTTTTTT
TRBV18	TRBJ2-3	.	.	CASSPQGITDTQYF	TGTGCCAGCTCACCGCAGGGTATCACAGATACGCAGTATTTT
TRBV20-1	TRBJ2-3	TRBD2	few	CSASGLAVSDTQYF	TGCAGTGCTTCCGGACTAGCGGTTTCCGATACGCAGTATTTT
TRBV7-2	TRBJ2-1	TRBD2	.	CASSLYTSGRTYNEQFF	TGTGCCAGCAGCTTATACACTAGCGGGAGGACCTACAATGAGCAGTTCTTC
TRBV12-3/TRBV12-4	TRBJ2-7	TRBD1	few	CASSGTGLSSYEQYF	TGTGCCAGCAGCGGGACAGGGTTGAGCTCCTACGAGCAGTACTTC
TRBV19	TRBJ2-7	.	few	CASAPAASGNYEQYF	TGTGCCAGTGCCCCAGCGGCCAGCGGCAACTACGAGCAGTACTTC